This T cell receptor beta chain came from a study of early T cells in non-severe SARS-CoV-2 infection. For the study at large: The study sequenced bulk RNA from unsorted whole blood, with chains unpaired.

Attachment of unique molecular identifiers was made to individual cDNA molecules. A single record per CDR3 protein comes from TCRdb applying MiXCR to the 5' RACE reads. The sample lists 80,000 or so distinct CDR3 sequences; roughly a sixth were seen once. With regard to this clonotype: Its matching antigen is unknown.

The CDR3 totals 13 residues. V lost 7 bases, J lost 1 base, and 10 bases lay in between. Per germline, CDR1 SGHTA and CDR2 FQGNSA. The study's findings and limits: VDJdb matching skewed toward anti-spike CD8 responses, missing private and CD4 specificities.

J is TRBJ1-2 and V is TRBV7-2; D is uncertain. The sequencing input was whole blood. The sequence was obtained from an adult who was a healthcare worker with PCR-confirmed SARS-CoV-2 infection or an uninfected control (not recorded which). The CDR3 DNA reads TGTGCCAGCAACATAGGGCTTAACTATGGCTACACCTTC. As protein: CASNIGLNYGYTF.